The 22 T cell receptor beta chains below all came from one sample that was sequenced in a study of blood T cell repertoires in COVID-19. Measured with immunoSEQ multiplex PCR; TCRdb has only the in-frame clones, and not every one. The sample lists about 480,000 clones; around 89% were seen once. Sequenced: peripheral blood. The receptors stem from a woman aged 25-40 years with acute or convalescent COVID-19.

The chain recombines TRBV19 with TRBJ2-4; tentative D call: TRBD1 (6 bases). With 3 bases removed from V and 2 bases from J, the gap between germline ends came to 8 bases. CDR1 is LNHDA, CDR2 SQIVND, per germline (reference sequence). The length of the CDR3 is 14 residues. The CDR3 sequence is CASSIRDTKNIQYF. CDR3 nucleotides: TGTGCCAGTAGTATTAGGGACACCAAAAACATTCAGTACTTC. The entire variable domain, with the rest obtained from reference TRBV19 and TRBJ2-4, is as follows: DGGITQSPKYLFRKEGQNVTLSCEQNLNHDAMYWYRQDPGQGLRLIYYSQIVNDFQKGDIAEGYSVSREKKESFPLTVTSAQKNPTAFYLCASSIRDTKNIQYFGAGTRLSVL.

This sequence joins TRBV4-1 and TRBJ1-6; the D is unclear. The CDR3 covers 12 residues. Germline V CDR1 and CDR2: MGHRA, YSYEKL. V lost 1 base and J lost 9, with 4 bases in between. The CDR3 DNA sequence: TGCGCCAGCAGCCAAGGCGGTTCACCCCTCCACTTT. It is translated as CASSQGGSPLHF.

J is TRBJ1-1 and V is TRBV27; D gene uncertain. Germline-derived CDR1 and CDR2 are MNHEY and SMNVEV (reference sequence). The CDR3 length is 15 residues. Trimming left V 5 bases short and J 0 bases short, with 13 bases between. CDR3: CASSLTTNMNTEAFF. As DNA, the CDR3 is TGTGCCAGCAGTCTCACAACCAACATGAACACTGAAGCTTTCTTT.

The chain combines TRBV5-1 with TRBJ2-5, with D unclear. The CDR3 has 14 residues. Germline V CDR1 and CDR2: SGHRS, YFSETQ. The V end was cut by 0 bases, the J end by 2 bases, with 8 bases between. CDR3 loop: CASSLASQQETQYF. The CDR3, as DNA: TGCGCCAGCAGCTTGGCGTCGCAGCAAGAGACCCAGTACTTC. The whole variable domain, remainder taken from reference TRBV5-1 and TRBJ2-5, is KAGVTQTPRYLIKTRGQQVTLSCSPISGHRSVSWYQQTPGQGLQFLFEYFSETQRNKGNFPGRFSGRQFSNSRSEMNVSTLELGDSALYLCASSLASQQETQYFGPGTRLLVL.

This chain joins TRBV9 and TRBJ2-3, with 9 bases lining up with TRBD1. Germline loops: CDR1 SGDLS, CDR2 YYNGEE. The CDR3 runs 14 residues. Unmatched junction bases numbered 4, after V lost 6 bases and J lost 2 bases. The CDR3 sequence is CASNRDRATDTQYF. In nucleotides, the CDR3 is TGTGCCAGCAACCGGGACAGGGCCACAGATACGCAGTATTTT. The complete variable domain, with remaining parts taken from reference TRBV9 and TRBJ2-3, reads DSGVTQTPKHLITATGQRVTLRCSPRSGDLSVYWYQQSLDQGLQFLIQYYNGEERAKGNILERFSAQQFPDLHSELNLSSLELGDSALYFCASNRDRATDTQYFGPGTRLTVL.

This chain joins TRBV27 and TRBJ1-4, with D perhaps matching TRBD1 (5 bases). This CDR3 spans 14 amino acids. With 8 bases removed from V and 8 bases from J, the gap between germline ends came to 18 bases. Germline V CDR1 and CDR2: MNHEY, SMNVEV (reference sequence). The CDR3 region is CASGSREANEKLFF. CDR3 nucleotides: TGTGCCAGCGGCTCCAGGGAGGCGAACGAAAAACTGTTTTTT.

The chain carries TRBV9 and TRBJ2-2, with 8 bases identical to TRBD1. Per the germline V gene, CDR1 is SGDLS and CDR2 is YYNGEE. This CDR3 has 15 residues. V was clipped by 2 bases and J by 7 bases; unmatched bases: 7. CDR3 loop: CASSVQGASSGELFF. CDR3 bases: TGTGCCAGCAGCGTTCAGGGGGCAAGTAGCGGGGAGCTGTTTTTT.

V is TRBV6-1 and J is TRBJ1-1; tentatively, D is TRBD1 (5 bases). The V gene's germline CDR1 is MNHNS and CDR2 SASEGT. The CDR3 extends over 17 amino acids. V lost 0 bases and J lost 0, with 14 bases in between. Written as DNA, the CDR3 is TGTGCCAGCAGTGAAGCGCGGGGGTGGGAGATGAACACTGAAGCTTTCTTT. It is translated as CASSEARGWEMNTEAFF.

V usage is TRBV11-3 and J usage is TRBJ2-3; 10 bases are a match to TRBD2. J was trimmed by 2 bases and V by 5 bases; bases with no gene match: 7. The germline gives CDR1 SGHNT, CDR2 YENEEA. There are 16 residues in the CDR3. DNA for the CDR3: TGTGCCAGCAGCCAAAGAGCGGGGGGGGCCACAGATACGCAGTATTTT. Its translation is CASSQRAGGATDTQYF.

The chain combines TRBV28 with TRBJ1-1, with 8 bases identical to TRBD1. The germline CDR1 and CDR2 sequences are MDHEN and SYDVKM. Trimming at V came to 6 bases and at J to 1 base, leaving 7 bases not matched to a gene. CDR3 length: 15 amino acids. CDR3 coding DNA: TGTGCCAGCAGGTCGACAGGGGCAACGAACACTGAAGCTTTCTTT. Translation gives CASRSTGATNTEAFF.

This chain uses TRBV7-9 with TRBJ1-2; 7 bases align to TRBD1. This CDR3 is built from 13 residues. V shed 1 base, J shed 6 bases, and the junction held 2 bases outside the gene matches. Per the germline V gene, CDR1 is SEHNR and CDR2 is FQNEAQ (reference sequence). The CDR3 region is CASSLGTGDGYTF. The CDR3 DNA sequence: TGTGCCAGCAGCTTAGGTACAGGGGATGGCTACACCTTC.

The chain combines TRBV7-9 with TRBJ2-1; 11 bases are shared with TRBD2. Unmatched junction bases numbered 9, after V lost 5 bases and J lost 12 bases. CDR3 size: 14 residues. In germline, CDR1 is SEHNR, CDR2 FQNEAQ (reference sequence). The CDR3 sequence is CASSPNSGGALQFF. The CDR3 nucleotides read TGTGCCAGCAGCCCTAATAGCGGGGGGGCCTTGCAGTTCTTC.

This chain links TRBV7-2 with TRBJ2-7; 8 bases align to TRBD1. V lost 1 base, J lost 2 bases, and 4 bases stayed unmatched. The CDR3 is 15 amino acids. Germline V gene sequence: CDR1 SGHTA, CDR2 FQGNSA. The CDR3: CASSLEPGQAYEQYF. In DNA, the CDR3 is TGTGCCAGCAGCTTAGAACCGGGACAGGCCTACGAGCAGTACTTC.

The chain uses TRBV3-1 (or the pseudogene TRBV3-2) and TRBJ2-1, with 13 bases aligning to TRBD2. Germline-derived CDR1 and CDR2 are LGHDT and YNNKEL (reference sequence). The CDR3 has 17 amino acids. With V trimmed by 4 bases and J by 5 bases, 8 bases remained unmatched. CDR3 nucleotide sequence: TGTGCCAGCAGCCGACTAGCGGGGGGAGAACTTCACAATGAGCAGTTCTTC. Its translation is CASSRLAGGELHNEQFF.

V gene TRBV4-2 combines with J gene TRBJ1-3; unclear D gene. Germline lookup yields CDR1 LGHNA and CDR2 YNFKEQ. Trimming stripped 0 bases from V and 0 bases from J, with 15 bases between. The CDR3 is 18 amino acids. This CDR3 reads CASSQDLFTGGSGNTIYF. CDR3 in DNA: TGTGCCAGCAGCCAAGACCTTTTCACGGGAGGCTCTGGAAACACCATATATTTT.

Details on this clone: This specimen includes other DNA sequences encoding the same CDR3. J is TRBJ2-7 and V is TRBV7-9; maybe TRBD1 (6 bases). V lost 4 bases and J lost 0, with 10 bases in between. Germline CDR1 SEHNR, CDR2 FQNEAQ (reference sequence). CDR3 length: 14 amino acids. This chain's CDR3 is CASSSTTGSYEQYF. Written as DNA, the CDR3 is TGTGCCAGCAGCTCAACGACAGGCTCCTACGAGCAGTACTTC.

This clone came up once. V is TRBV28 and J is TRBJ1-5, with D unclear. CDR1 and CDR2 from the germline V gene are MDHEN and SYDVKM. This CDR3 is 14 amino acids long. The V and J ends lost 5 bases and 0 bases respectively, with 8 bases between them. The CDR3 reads CASSNSFSNQPQHF. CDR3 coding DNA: TGTGCCAGCAGTAATTCTTTTAGCAATCAGCCCCAGCATTTT.

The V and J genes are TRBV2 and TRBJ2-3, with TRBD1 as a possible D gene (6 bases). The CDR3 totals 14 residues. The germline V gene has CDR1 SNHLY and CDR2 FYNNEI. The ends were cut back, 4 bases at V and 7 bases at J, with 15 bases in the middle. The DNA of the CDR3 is TGTGCCAGCAGTGGATCCCAGGGGTTTTATACGCAGTATTTT. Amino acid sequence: CASSGSQGFYTQYF.

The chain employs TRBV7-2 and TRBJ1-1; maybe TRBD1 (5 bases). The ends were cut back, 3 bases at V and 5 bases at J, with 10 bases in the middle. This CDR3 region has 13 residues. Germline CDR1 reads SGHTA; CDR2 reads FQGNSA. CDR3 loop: CASSFSRDTEAFF. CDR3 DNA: TGTGCCAGCAGCTTCTCCAGGGATACTGAAGCTTTCTTT.

The CDR3 reads CASTRGGLRTDTQYF. CDR3 DNA: TGTGCCAGCACCCGCGGGGGCCTGAGGACAGATACGCAGTATTTT. V and J are TRBV5-5 and TRBJ2-3; D possibly corresponds to TRBD2 (7 bases). Trimming took 6 bases from V and 3 from J, leaving 17 bases between them. The CDR3 is made up of 15 amino acids. Germline CDR1 is SGHKS and CDR2 is YYEKEE (reference sequence).

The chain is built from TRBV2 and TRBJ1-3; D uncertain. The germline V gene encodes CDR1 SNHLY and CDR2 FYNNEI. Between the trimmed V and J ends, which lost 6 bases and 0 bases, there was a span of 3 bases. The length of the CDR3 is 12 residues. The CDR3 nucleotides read TGTGCCAGCAGGCGCTCTGGAAACACCATATATTTT. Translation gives CASRRSGNTIYF.

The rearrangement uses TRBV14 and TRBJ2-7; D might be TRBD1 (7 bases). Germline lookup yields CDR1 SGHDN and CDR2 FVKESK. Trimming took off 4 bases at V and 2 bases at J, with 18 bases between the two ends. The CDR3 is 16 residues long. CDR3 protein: CASSPRAGQPTYEQYF. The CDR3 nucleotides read TGTGCCAGCAGCCCACGCGCGGGACAGCCGACCTACGAGCAGTACTTC.